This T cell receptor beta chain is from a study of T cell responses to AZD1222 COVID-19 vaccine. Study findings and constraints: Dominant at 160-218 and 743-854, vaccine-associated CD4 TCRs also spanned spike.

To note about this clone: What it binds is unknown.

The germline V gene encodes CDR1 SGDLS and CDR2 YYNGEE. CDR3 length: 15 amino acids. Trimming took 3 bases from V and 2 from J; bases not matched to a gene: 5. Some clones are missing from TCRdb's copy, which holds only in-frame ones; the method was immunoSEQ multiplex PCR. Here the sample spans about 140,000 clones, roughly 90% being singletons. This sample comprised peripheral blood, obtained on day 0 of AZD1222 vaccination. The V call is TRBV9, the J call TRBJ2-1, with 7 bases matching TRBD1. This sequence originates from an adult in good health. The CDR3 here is CASSGQGMAYNEQFF. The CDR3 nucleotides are TGTGCCAGCAGCGGACAGGGTATGGCCTACAATGAGCAGTTCTTC.